The 5 T cell receptor beta chains below come from one sample, sequenced in a study of glioma-infiltrating T cells. Using RNA template, CDR3s of TCR alpha and beta were amplified with iRepertoire arm-PCR. MiXCR, applied by TCRdb to the multiplex PCR reads, yields one record per CDR3 protein. The table has about 210,000 distinct CDR3 sequences, around 32% seen once. Sequencing was carried out using glioma tissue, nonneoplastic brain tissue, or PBMCs (not recorded which). The receptors were gathered from a human donor with low-grade glioma or glioblastoma, undergoing nonglioma brain surgery, or in good health (not recorded which).

The rearrangement links TRBV7-9 to TRBJ2-1; the match to TRBD1 covers 9 bases. V lost 5 bases to trimming and J lost 5 bases; unmatched junction nucleotides: 13. CDR3 size: 17 residues. Germline CDR1 reads SEHNR; CDR2 reads FQNEAQ (reference sequence). CDR3 sequence reads: CASSPRQGQGGDNEQFF. The CDR3 DNA follows: TGTGCCAGCAGCCCCCGACAGGGACAGGGAGGGGACAATGAGCAGTTCTTC.

The chain joins TRBV6-2 or TRBV6-3 to TRBJ1-5; 10 nucleotides line up with TRBD1. V lost 7 bases, J lost 0 bases, and 12 bases stayed unmatched. This CDR3 contains 18 residues. Germline CDR1 MNHEY, CDR2 SVGEGT. CDR3 nucleotides: TGTGCCAGCACAGGGACAGGGGTTTCCTTATATAGCAATCAGCCCCAGCATTTT. This codes for CASTGTGVSLYSNQPQHF.

The J gene is TRBJ2-3, the V gene TRBV12-3 or TRBV12-4, with a weak D call TRBD2 (6 bases). V lost 2 bases and J lost 0, with 12 bases in between. CDR3 length: 16 residues. CDR3 nucleotides: TGTGCCAGCAGTTTAATACTAGCAGCTAGCACAGATACGCAGTATTTT. Protein product: CASSLILAASTDTQYF.

The chain couples TRBV6-2 or TRBV6-3 to TRBJ2-7, with 10 bases matching TRBD2. J gave up 5 bases and V 6 bases, and 10 bases lay outside the gene matches. The germline V gene encodes CDR1 MNHEY and CDR2 SVGEGT. This CDR3 is 15 amino acids long. The CDR3 sequence is CASSLLAGAYNEQYF. DNA for the CDR3: TGTGCCAGCAGCCTTCTAGCGGGGGCCTACAACGAGCAGTACTTC.

This clonotype was counted a few times. The genes are TRBV29-1 and TRBJ2-7, with 7 bases matching TRBD1. The germline CDR1 and CDR2 sequences are SQVTM and ANQGSEA. This CDR3 region has 12 residues. Trimming took 7 bases from V and 6 from J; bases not matched to a gene: 9. CDR3 bases: TGCAGCGCCCGGAGACAGGGTTCCGAGCAGTACTTC. As protein: CSARRQGSEQYF.